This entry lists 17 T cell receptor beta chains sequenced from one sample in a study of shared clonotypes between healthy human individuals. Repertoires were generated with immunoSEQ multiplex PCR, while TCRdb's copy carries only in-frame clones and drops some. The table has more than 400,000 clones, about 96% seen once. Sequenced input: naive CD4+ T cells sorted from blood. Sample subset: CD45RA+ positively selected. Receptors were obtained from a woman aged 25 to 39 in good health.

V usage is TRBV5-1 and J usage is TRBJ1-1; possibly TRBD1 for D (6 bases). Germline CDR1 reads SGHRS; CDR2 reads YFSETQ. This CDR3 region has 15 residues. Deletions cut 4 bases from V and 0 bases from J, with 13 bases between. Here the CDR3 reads CASSGREGVNTEAFF. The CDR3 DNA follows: TGCGCCAGCAGCGGCCGAGAGGGGGTGAACACTGAAGCTTTCTTT.

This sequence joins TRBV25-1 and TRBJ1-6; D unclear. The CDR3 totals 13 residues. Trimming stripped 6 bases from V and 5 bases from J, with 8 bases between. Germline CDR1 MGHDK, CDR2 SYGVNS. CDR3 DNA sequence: TGTGCCAGCAGGGGAATACATAATTCACCCCTCCACTTT. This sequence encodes CASRGIHNSPLHF.

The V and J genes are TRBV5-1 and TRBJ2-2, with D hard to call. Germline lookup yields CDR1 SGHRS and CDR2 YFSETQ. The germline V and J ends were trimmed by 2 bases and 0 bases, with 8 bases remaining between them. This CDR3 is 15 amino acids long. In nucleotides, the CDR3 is TGCGCCAGCAGCTTAGACTCCGCGAACACCGGGGAGCTGTTTTTT. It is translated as CASSLDSANTGELFF.

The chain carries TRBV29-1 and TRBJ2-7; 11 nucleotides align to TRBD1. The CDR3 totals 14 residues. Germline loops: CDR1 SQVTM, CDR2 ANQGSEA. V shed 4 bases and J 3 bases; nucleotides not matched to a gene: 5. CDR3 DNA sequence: TGCAGCGTTGCGAAGGGGACAGGGGGCTACGAGCAGTACTTC. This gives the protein CSVAKGTGGYEQYF.

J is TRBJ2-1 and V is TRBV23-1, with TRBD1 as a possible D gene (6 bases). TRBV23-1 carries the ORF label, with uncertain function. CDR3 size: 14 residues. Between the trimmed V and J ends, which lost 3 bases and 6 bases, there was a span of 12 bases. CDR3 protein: CASSQDSLINEQFF. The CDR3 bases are TGCGCCAGCAGTCAGGACAGTCTAATCAATGAGCAGTTCTTC.

The CDR3 loop is CASSGLDANEKLFF. The CDR3 bases are TGTGCCAGCAGTGGTTTAGATGCAAATGAAAAACTGTTTTTT. The rearrangement uses TRBV27 and TRBJ1-4; the D is unclear. Germline V gives CDR1 MNHEY, CDR2 SMNVEV (reference sequence). The V gene lost 5 bases and the J gene lost 5 bases, with 12 bases spanning the gap. The CDR3 spans 14 residues.

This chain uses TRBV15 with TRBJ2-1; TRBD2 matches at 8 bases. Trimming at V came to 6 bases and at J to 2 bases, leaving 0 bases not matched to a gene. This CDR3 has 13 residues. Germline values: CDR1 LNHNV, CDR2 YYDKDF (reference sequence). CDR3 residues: CATRLAAYNEQFF. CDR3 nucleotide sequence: TGTGCCACCAGACTAGCGGCCTACAATGAGCAGTTCTTC.

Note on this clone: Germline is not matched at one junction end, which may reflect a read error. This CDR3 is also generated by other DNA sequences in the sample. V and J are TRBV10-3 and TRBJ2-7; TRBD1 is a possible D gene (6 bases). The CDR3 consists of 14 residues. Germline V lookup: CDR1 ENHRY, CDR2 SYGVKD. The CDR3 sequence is CAISVIKQGNEQYF. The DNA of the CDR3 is TGCGCCATCAGTGTTATAAAACAGGGCAACGAGCAGTACTTC.

CDR3 sequence reads: CASSSTQQAQYF. CDR3 DNA: TGTGCCAGCAGCTCAACCCAGCAGGCGCAGTACTTC. This chain uses TRBV11-2 with TRBJ2-7; no clear D gene. Deletions cut 4 bases from V and 9 bases from J, with 13 bases between. CDR1 and CDR2 from the germline V gene are SGHAT and FQNNGV. The CDR3 is 12 amino acids.

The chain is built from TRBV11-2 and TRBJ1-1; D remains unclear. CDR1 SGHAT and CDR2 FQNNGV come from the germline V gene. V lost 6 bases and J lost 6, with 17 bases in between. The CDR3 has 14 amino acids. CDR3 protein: CASSKLPLQSEAFF. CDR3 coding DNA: TGTGCCAGCAGTAAACTCCCCTTACAGTCTGAAGCTTTCTTT.

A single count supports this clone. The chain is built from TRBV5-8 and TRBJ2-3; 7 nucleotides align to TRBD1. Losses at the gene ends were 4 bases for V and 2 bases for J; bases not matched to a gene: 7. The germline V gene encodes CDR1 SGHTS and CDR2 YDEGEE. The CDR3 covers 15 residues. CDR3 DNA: TGTGCCAGCAGCCCGAAGGGACAGAACACAGATACGCAGTATTTT. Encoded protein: CASSPKGQNTDTQYF. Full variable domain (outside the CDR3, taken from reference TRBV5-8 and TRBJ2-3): EAGVTQSPTHLIKTRGQQATLRCSPISGHTSVYWYQQALGLGLQFLLWYDEGEERNRGNFPPRFSGRQFPNYSSELNVNALELEDSALYLCASSPKGQNTDTQYFGPGTRLTVL.

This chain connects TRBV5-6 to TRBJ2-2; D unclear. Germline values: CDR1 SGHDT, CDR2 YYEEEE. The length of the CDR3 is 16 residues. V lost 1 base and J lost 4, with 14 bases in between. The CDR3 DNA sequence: TGTGCCAGCAGCTTGTTCGCCTTATCCCTCACCGGGGAGCTGTTTTTT. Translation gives CASSLFALSLTGELFF.

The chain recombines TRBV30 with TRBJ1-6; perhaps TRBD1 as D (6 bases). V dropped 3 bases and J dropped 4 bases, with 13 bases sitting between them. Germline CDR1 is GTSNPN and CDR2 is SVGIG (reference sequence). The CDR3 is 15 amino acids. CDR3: CAWSVLGQYNSPLHF. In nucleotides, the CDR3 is TGTGCCTGGAGCGTCCTAGGACAGTATAATTCACCCCTCCACTTT.

The CDR3 is CASSVQGKPLAFF. CDR3 bases: TGTGCCAGCAGTGTACAGGGGAAGCCGTTAGCTTTCTTT. V is TRBV28 and J is TRBJ1-1, with TRBD1 matching 7 bases. J lost 10 bases, V lost 5 bases, and 10 bases had no gene match. CDR1 and CDR2 from the germline V gene are MDHEN and SYDVKM. There are 13 residues in the CDR3.

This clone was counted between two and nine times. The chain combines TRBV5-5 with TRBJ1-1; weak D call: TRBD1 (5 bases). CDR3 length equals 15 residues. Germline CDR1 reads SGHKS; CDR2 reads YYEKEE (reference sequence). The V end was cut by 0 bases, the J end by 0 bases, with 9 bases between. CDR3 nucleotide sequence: TGTGCCAGCAGCTTGGTAAGGGGTCTGAACACTGAAGCTTTCTTT. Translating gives CASSLVRGLNTEAFF.

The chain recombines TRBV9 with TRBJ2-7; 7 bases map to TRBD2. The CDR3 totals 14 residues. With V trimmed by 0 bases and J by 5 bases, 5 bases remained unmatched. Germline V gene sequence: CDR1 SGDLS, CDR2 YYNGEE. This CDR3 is CASSVDGRMDEQYF. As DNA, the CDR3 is TGTGCCAGCAGCGTAGACGGGAGGATGGACGAGCAGTACTTC. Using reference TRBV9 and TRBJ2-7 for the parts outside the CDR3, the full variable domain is DSGVTQTPKHLITATGQRVTLRCSPRSGDLSVYWYQQSLDQGLQFLIQYYNGEERAKGNILERFSAQQFPDLHSELNLSSLELGDSALYFCASSVDGRMDEQYFGPGTRLTVT.

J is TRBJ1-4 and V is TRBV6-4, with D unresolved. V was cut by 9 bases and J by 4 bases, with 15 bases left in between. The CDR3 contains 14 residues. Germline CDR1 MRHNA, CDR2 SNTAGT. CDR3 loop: CASSLERGNEKLFF. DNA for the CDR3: TGTGCCAGTTCTTTGGAGCGGGGTAATGAAAAACTGTTTTTT.